What follows are 30 T cell receptor beta chains derived from one specimen sequenced in a study of T cells in Graves' hyperthyroidism and ophthalmopathy. Researchers amplified the TCR beta CDR3 regions from RNA transcripts. The TCR CDR3 was amplified in a first-round RT-PCR using the HTBI primer set. TCRdb re-analysed the multiplex PCR reads in MiXCR, keeping a single row per CDR3 protein. The sample holds roughly 640,000 distinct CDR3 sequences, approximately 16% seen once. The sample was blood. The receptors were gathered from a woman aged 40 to 55 with Graves' ophthalmopathy.

This clonotype was counted at least ten times. The CDR3 DNA is TGTGCCATCAGTGATCCCCGGACCTCAAGCTCCTACAATGAGCAGTTCTTC. Protein: CAISDPRTSSSYNEQFF. The chain links TRBV10-3 to TRBJ2-1; D uncertain. In germline, CDR1 is ENHRY, CDR2 SYGVKD. The CDR3 totals 17 residues. Between the trimmed V and J ends, which lost 3 bases and 0 bases, there was a span of 15 bases.

This clonotype was seen repeatedly, ten times or more. The chain recombines TRBV5-1 with TRBJ1-5; D may be TRBD1 (5 bases). The CDR3 runs 16 residues. Trimming removed 1 base at V and 0 bases at J, with 11 bases between. CDR1 and CDR2 (germline): SGHRS, YFSETQ. The CDR3 protein is CASSLSGGDSNQPQHF. CDR3 DNA: TGCGCCAGCAGCTTGAGTGGAGGGGATAGCAATCAGCCCCAGCATTTT.

This chain joins TRBV28 and TRBJ1-1, with 9 bases lining up with TRBD1. The CDR3 extends over 14 amino acids. The germline V gene encodes CDR1 MDHEN and CDR2 SYDVKM. With V trimmed by 2 bases and J by 4 bases, 2 bases remained unmatched. CDR3 nucleotides: TGTGCCAGCAGTTTAGTGACAGGGGGCACTGAAGCTTTCTTT. Its translation is CASSLVTGGTEAFF.

The J gene is TRBJ1-5, the V gene TRBV6-1; D unresolved. Germline CDR1 and CDR2: MNHNS and SASEGT. Trimming took 8 bases from V and 7 from J, leaving 18 bases between them. This CDR3 is built from 14 residues. CDR3: CASSLRRFTQPQHF. The CDR3 region has the DNA TGTGCCAGCTCCCTGAGGAGGTTCACCCAGCCCCAGCATTTT.

This clonotype appeared many times. The chain joins TRBV4-1 to TRBJ2-1; the match to TRBD2 covers 13 bases. Germline V gene lookup returns CDR1 MGHRA and CDR2 YSYEKL. V lost 2 bases to trimming and J lost 0 bases; unmatched junction nucleotides: 7. This CDR3 is built from 19 residues. The CDR3 bases are TGCGCCAGCAGCCAACGCGGGACTAGCGGGAAGAGCTCCTACAATGAGCAGTTCTTC. Translating it yields CASSQRGTSGKSSYNEQFF.

This clonotype has only a few counts. V gene TRBV6-1 combines with J gene TRBJ2-5; 8 bases align to TRBD1. Germline CDR1 is MNHNS and CDR2 is SASEGT. The CDR3 runs to 15 residues. J was trimmed by 5 bases and V by 6 bases; bases with no gene match: 11. The CDR3 here is CASRAGTGIGETQYF. The CDR3 DNA reads TGTGCCAGCAGGGCAGGGACAGGCATTGGGGAGACCCAGTACTTC.

This clonotype was recorded many times. This chain links TRBV28 with TRBJ2-6; D is uncertain. CDR1 is MDHEN and CDR2 is SYDVKM in the germline V gene. This CDR3 contains 13 residues. Trimming shortened V by 7 bases and J by 2 bases, and 6 bases separated the two germline ends. For the CDR3, the DNA is TGTGCCAGCACCCTTACTGGGGCCAACGTCCTGACTTTC. Its protein is CASTLTGANVLTF.

The sample holds many counts of this clonotype. This chain connects TRBV7-2 to TRBJ2-3; D is uncertain. The CDR3 totals 16 residues. V was clipped by 5 bases and J by 7 bases, with 22 bases between them. Germline-derived CDR1 and CDR2 are SGHTA and FQGNSA. The CDR3: CASSTEGLKGTNTQYF. CDR3 in DNA: TGTGCCAGCAGCACTGAAGGTCTAAAAGGCACGAATACGCAGTATTTT.

This clonotype appeared a few times. The chain combines TRBV11-2 with TRBJ1-2; D ambiguous. The CDR3 spans 14 residues. With 0 bases removed from V and 6 bases from J, the gap between germline ends came to 11 bases. The germline gives CDR1 SGHAT, CDR2 FQNNGV. In DNA, the CDR3 is TGTGCCAGCAGCTTAGACTTCGGGGATGATGGCTACACCTTC. It encodes CASSLDFGDDGYTF.

This clonotype was counted only a few times. The CDR3 nucleotides are TGTGCCAGCTCACTCCGGGACTCCAATGAGCAGTTCTTC. Its protein product is CASSLRDSNEQFF. This chain connects TRBV18 to TRBJ2-1, with a tentative D call TRBD2 (6 bases). The CDR3 has 13 amino acids. The ends were cut back, 4 bases at V and 6 bases at J, with 10 bases in the middle. Germline CDR1 and CDR2: KGHSH and LQKENI.

CDR3 protein: CASSPRGDNSPLHF. The CDR3 DNA reads TGTGCCAGCAGCCCCAGAGGGGATAATTCACCCCTCCACTTT. The chain uses TRBV3-1 and TRBJ1-6; tentative D call: TRBD1 (5 bases). This CDR3 is built from 14 residues. Trimming pared 4 bases from V and 5 bases from J, leaving 9 bases between. Germline assignment: CDR1 LGHDT and CDR2 YNNKEL (reference sequence).

This clonotype was seen a few times. V and J are TRBV6-1 and TRBJ2-3; D possibly corresponds to TRBD2 (5 bases). V lost 5 bases and J lost 0, with 12 bases in between. CDR3 size: 15 residues. The germline gives CDR1 MNHNS, CDR2 SASEGT. This CDR3 reads CASSQLRTSTDTQYF. The CDR3 DNA follows: TGTGCCAGCAGTCAGCTGCGGACTAGCACAGATACGCAGTATTTT.

The chain has TRBV29-1 and TRBJ2-5; 9 nucleotides line up with TRBD1. Germline V gene data show CDR1 as SQVTM and CDR2 as ANQGSEA. V gave up 5 bases and J gave up 2 bases; unmatched junction bases: 3. The CDR3 covers 13 residues. CDR3: CSVKTGGQETQYF. CDR3 coding DNA: TGCAGCGTTAAGACAGGGGGACAAGAGACCCAGTACTTC. The entire variable domain, with the rest obtained from reference TRBV29-1 and TRBJ2-5, is as follows: SAVISQKPSRDICQRGTSLTIQCQVDSQVTMMFWYRQQPGQSLTLIATANQGSEATYESGFVIDKFPISRPNLTFSTLTVSNMSPEDSSIYLCSVKTGGQETQYFGPGTRLLVL.

The V call is TRBV27, the J call TRBJ2-4; no definite D call. This CDR3 has 16 residues. V shed 5 bases and J shed 0 bases, with 14 bases lying between them. Germline V lookup: CDR1 MNHEY, CDR2 SMNVEV (reference sequence). CDR3 sequence reads: CASSQNSAVAKNIQYF. The CDR3 DNA reads TGTGCCAGCAGTCAAAACAGCGCCGTAGCCAAAAACATTCAGTACTTC.

The chain couples TRBV3-1 to TRBJ2-6; D not certain. Deletions cut 4 bases from V and 0 bases from J, with 13 bases between. Per germline, CDR1 LGHDT and CDR2 YNNKEL (reference sequence). This CDR3 has 17 residues. This CDR3 is CASSPDNLFSGANVLTF. CDR3 in DNA: TGTGCCAGCAGCCCAGATAACTTATTCTCTGGGGCCAACGTCCTGACTTTC.

Turning to this clonotype: This could be a read error, since a much larger clone is one nucleotide away. This sequence joins TRBV6-1 and TRBJ1-5, with a tentative D call TRBD1 (6 bases). The germline gives CDR1 MNHNS, CDR2 SASEGT. The CDR3 covers 16 residues. The CDR3 DNA sequence: TGTGCCGGCAGAAGAACAGGGCCAAATAGCAATCAGCCCCAGCATTTT. Translated, it gives CAGRRTGPNSNQPQHF.

The chain combines TRBV6-2 or TRBV6-3 with TRBJ1-6; 8 nucleotides match TRBD1. From germline, CDR1 is MNHEY and CDR2 SVGEGT. The CDR3 is 14 residues long. J lost 10 bases, V lost 2 bases, and 4 bases had no gene match. This CDR3 is CASSYDRGRSPLHF. CDR3 in DNA: TGTGCCAGCAGTTACGACAGGGGTAGGTCACCCCTCCACTTT.

The rearrangement links TRBV30 to TRBJ2-2; D is ambiguous. The CDR3 is 13 residues long. Trimming stripped 4 bases from V and 1 base from J, with 7 bases between. The V gene's germline CDR1 is GTSNPN and CDR2 SVGIG (reference sequence). The CDR3 region has the DNA TGTGCCTGGACGGAACAGAACACCGGGGAGCTGTTTTTT. This sequence encodes CAWTEQNTGELFF. The variable domain in full, completed from reference TRBV30 and TRBJ2-2, reads SQTIHQWPATLVQPVGSPLSLECTVEGTSNPNLYWYRQAAGRGLQLLFYSVGIGQISSEVPQNLSASRPQDRQFILSSKKLLLSDSGFYLCAWTEQNTGELFFGEGSRLTVL.

The chain combines TRBV6-1 with TRBJ2-5, with D possibly TRBD2 on 6 matching bases. This CDR3 comprises 17 residues. Germline lookup yields CDR1 MNHNS and CDR2 SASEGT. Trimming stripped 5 bases from V and 1 base from J, with 20 bases between. Written as DNA, the CDR3 is TGTGCCAGCAGTTCAGGACTAAACCCCAGGGCCCAAGAGACCCAGTACTTC. Amino acids: CASSSGLNPRAQETQYF.

This clonotype came up many times. The chain recombines TRBV28 with TRBJ1-2; D is possibly TRBD1 (6 bases). The CDR3 loop spans 14 amino acids. V gave up 6 bases and J gave up 3 bases, with 14 bases separating them. Germline-derived CDR1 and CDR2 are MDHEN and SYDVKM. The CDR3 loop is CASSQGGNDYGYTF. CDR3 nucleotides: TGTGCCAGCAGCCAAGGGGGTAACGACTATGGCTACACCTTC.

There are a few counts of this clonotype. The rearrangement uses TRBV7-8 and TRBJ2-1; 9 bases agree with TRBD2. Germline V gene lookup returns CDR1 SGHVS and CDR2 FQNEAQ. Trimming at V came to 1 base and at J to 7 bases, leaving 14 bases not matched to a gene. The CDR3 is 18 amino acids. The CDR3 sequence: CASSLEPRFAGGRNEQFF. CDR3 DNA: TGTGCCAGCAGCTTAGAACCACGTTTTGCGGGGGGGCGAAATGAGCAGTTCTTC.

The chain recombines TRBV11-2 with TRBJ2-4; the D is unclear. Per the germline V gene, CDR1 is SGHAT and CDR2 is FQNNGV. Trimming left V 3 bases short and J 0 bases short, with 6 bases between. The CDR3 sequence is 14 residues long. The CDR3 protein is CASSFILAKNIQYF. CDR3 nucleotides: TGTGCCAGCAGCTTTATTCTAGCCAAAAACATTCAGTACTTC.

This clonotype was picked up many times. The chain uses TRBV6-1 and TRBJ2-7; tentative D call: TRBD2 (5 bases). Trimming left V 0 bases short and J 3 bases short, with 12 bases between. This CDR3 comprises 15 residues. Germline values: CDR1 MNHNS, CDR2 SASEGT. The CDR3: CASSEAGVRGYEQYF. The CDR3 DNA sequence: TGTGCCAGCAGTGAAGCGGGAGTAAGAGGCTACGAGCAGTACTTC.

This clonotype has a count of ten or more. This chain joins TRBV20-1 and TRBJ2-1, with 7 bases matching TRBD2. The CDR3 has 12 amino acids. Germline CDR1 reads DFQATT; CDR2 reads SNEGSKA (reference sequence). The CDR3: CGCVGGYNEQFF. CDR3 nucleotides: TGCGGATGCGTGGGGGGGTACAATGAGCAGTTCTTC.

This clonotype was counted ten times or more. The CDR3 bases are TGTGCCAGCAGCGAAGCCGGGACAGTAGGGGAGACCCAGTACTTC. It translates to CASSEAGTVGETQYF. The chain couples TRBV7-3 to TRBJ2-5, with 7 bases lining up with TRBD1. The CDR3 has 15 amino acids. V lost 5 bases and J lost 5; bases outside the gene matches: 11. Germline V gene lookup returns CDR1 SGHTA and CDR2 FQGTGA.

This clonotype was seen ten or more times. The chain joins TRBV12-3 or TRBV12-4 to TRBJ1-5, with TRBD1 matching over 9 bases. The CDR3 consists of 16 residues. V lost 1 base, J lost 7 bases, and 8 bases stayed unmatched. CDR3 protein: CASSLGVPGQGQPQHF. DNA for the CDR3: TGTGCCAGCAGTTTAGGGGTTCCGGGACAGGGCCAGCCCCAGCATTTT.

This clonotype was counted a few times. The chain joins TRBV6-2 or TRBV6-3 to TRBJ2-5, with D unclear. V lost 4 bases and J lost 5, with 8 bases in between. The CDR3 has 12 amino acids. Germline V gives CDR1 MNHEY, CDR2 SVGEGT. The CDR3 coding sequence is TGTGCCAGCAGTTTCCCGGTCGAGACCCAGTACTTC. Protein: CASSFPVETQYF.

This clonotype was recorded at least ten times. V and J are TRBV27 and TRBJ2-7; D unclear. This CDR3 has 14 residues. Germline V CDR1 and CDR2: MNHEY, SMNVEV (reference sequence). Trimming left V 5 bases short and J 2 bases short, with 13 bases between. CDR3 loop: CASSHGRRAYEQYF. CDR3 in DNA: TGTGCCAGCAGTCACGGACGGAGAGCCTACGAGCAGTACTTC.

The table lists this clonotype with many counts. V is TRBV28 and J is TRBJ1-5; D is unresolved. The CDR3 runs to 17 residues. Trimming stripped 5 bases from V and 4 bases from J, with 21 bases between. CDR1 MDHEN and CDR2 SYDVKM come from the germline V gene. CDR3 DNA: TGTGCCAGCAGTCAAAGACGATGGGCAGGTCGAAATCAGCCCCAGCATTTT. Its translation: CASSQRRWAGRNQPQHF. Variable domain in full (rest from reference TRBV28 and TRBJ1-5): DVKVTQSSRYLVKRTGEKVFLECVQDMDHENMFWYRQDPGLGLRLIYFSYDVKMKEKGDIPEGYSVSREKKERFSLILESASTNQTSMYLCASSQRRWAGRNQPQHFGDGTRLSIL.

The rearrangement uses TRBV12-3 or TRBV12-4 and TRBJ2-1; D is possibly TRBD2 (7 bases). V lost 3 bases to trimming and J lost 6 bases, with 15 bases between them. The CDR3 length is 15 residues. CDR3: CASSFRGGLSNEQFF. The CDR3 DNA sequence: TGTGCCAGCAGTTTTAGGGGGGGCCTGAGCAATGAGCAGTTCTTC.